Below are 27 T cell receptor beta chains sequenced from a single sample in a study of blood T cell repertoires in COVID-19. Method: immunoSEQ multiplex PCR; TCRdb's copy keeps in-frame clones and lacks some. The sample has a few hundred thousand clones, roughly 88% seen once. Specimen: peripheral blood. The receptors were gathered from a woman aged 25 to 39 who had recovered from COVID-19.

This chain joins TRBV7-9 and TRBJ2-3; no definite D call. The ends were cut back, 8 bases at V and 5 bases at J, with 11 bases in the middle. The germline V gene has CDR1 SEHNR and CDR2 FQNEAQ (reference sequence). The CDR3 runs 12 residues. In DNA form, the CDR3 reads TGTGCCAGCCCACTCACCTTAGATACGCAGTATTTT. Translation: CASPLTLDTQYF. The whole variable domain, filled in from reference TRBV7-9 and TRBJ2-3, reads DTGVSQNPRHKITKRGQNVTFRCDPISEHNRLYWYRQTLGQGPEFLTYFQNEAQLEKSRLLSDRFSAERPKGSFSTLEIQRTEQGDSAMYLCASPLTLDTQYFGPGTRLTVL.

The V gene is TRBV29-1, the J gene TRBJ2-5; TRBD1 is a possible D gene (6 bases). The CDR3 loop spans 13 amino acids. Trimming stripped 4 bases from V and 1 base from J, with 10 bases between. Germline loops: CDR1 SQVTM, CDR2 ANQGSEA. The CDR3 here is CSVVQGPQETQYF. Written as DNA, the CDR3 is TGCAGCGTTGTGCAGGGGCCCCAAGAGACCCAGTACTTC.

This sequence joins TRBV7-2 and TRBJ2-7, with D possibly TRBD2 on 5 matching bases. The CDR3 has 16 amino acids. Trimming took 1 base from V and 2 from J, leaving 15 bases between them. Germline V gene data show CDR1 as SGHTA and CDR2 as FQGNSA. Written as DNA, the CDR3 is TGTGCCAGCAGCTTAGAGTGGGTCGGGGTCCCCTACGAGCAGTACTTC. Protein sequence: CASSLEWVGVPYEQYF.

V usage is TRBV7-6 and J usage is TRBJ1-2; D is unresolved. The CDR3 is made up of 16 amino acids. V gave up 3 bases and J gave up 0 bases, with 14 bases separating them. Germline CDR1 reads SGHVS; CDR2 reads FNYEAQ. CDR3: CASSLEADRSNYGYTF. CDR3 sequence (DNA): TGTGCCAGCAGCTTGGAGGCAGACCGCTCTAACTATGGCTACACCTTC.

This clone appeared a single time. The chain couples TRBV7-6 to TRBJ1-1; D unclear. Germline V gives CDR1 SGHVS, CDR2 FNYEAQ. The germline V and J ends were trimmed by 5 bases and 1 base, with 8 bases remaining between them. This CDR3 is built from 13 residues. For the CDR3, the DNA is TGTGCCAGCAGCCCTCAACAGAACACTGAAGCTTTCTTT. Translation gives CASSPQQNTEAFF.

The V and J genes are TRBV18 and TRBJ2-1; a possible D gene is TRBD1 (6 bases). Germline CDR1 KGHSH, CDR2 LQKENI. The CDR3 runs 16 residues. The ends were cut back, 5 bases at V and 2 bases at J, with 16 bases in the middle. In DNA, the CDR3 is TGTGCCAGCTCATCCCGACAGGCTTTAACCTACAATGAGCAGTTCTTC. Translation gives CASSSRQALTYNEQFF.

The chain joins TRBV20-1 to TRBJ1-3, with 7 bases lining up with TRBD1. The V segment lost 3 bases and the J segment 3 bases; nucleotides outside the gene matches: 5. Germline V gene data show CDR1 as DFQATT and CDR2 as SNEGSKA (reference sequence). This CDR3 is built from 14 residues. The CDR3 DNA sequence: TGCAGTGCTAGTTTCAACAGGGGTGGAAACACCATATATTTT. Translation: CSASFNRGGNTIYF.

The genes are TRBV6-2 or TRBV6-3 and TRBJ1-1, with a possible D match to TRBD1 (6 bases). The germline V gene encodes CDR1 MNHEY and CDR2 SVGEGT. V lost 5 bases, J lost 5 bases, and 15 bases lay in between. CDR3 length equals 14 residues. For the CDR3, the DNA is TGTGCCAGCAGTCAGCAGGGGATTTGGACTGAAGCTTTCTTT. Translation: CASSQQGIWTEAFF.

The rearrangement joins TRBV11-2 to TRBJ2-1; no definite D call. V lost 0 bases, J lost 4 bases, and 7 bases lay in between. This CDR3 has 14 amino acids. From germline, CDR1 is SGHAT and CDR2 FQNNGV. CDR3 residues: CASSLEGPYNEQFF. CDR3 DNA sequence: TGTGCCAGCAGCTTAGAGGGCCCTTACAATGAGCAGTTCTTC.

The chain links TRBV7-7 to TRBJ2-5, with 11 bases that match TRBD2. Trimming removed 7 bases from V and 1 base from J; junction bases left unmatched: 5. This CDR3 region has 15 residues. Germline V gene lookup returns CDR1 SSHAT and CDR2 FNYEAQ (reference sequence). The CDR3 loop is CASTPGLAAQETQYF. The CDR3 DNA is TGTGCCAGCACCCCGGGACTAGCGGCCCAAGAGACCCAGTACTTC.

The chain couples TRBV7-8 to TRBJ2-4, with D perhaps matching TRBD2 (6 bases). V gave up 6 bases and J gave up 10 bases, with 13 bases separating them. Germline V CDR1 and CDR2: SGHVS, FQNEAQ. The CDR3 is 12 residues long. CDR3 nucleotide sequence: TGTGCCAGCAGGAGGGGACTGGATATTCAGTACTTC. It translates to CASRRGLDIQYF.

The genes are TRBV6-1 and TRBJ2-1; D might be TRBD1 (5 bases). Trimming cost V 2 bases and J 8 bases, with 13 bases left between them. Per the germline V gene, CDR1 is MNHNS and CDR2 is SASEGT. The CDR3 loop spans 14 amino acids. The CDR3 is CASSEYQGLDEQFF. In nucleotides, the CDR3 is TGTGCCAGCAGTGAATATCAGGGTTTGGATGAGCAGTTCTTC.

The chain combines TRBV2 with TRBJ2-5; 10 bases map to TRBD2. Germline V gene data show CDR1 as SNHLY and CDR2 as FYNNEI. The CDR3 runs to 15 residues. After removal of 8 bases from V and 1 base from J, the junction contained 7 bases not matched to a gene. CDR3 in DNA: TGTGCCAGCCTCAGCAGCGGGGGGGCCCAAGAGACCCAGTACTTC. Amino acid sequence: CASLSSGGAQETQYF.

This rearrangement joins TRBV6-6 to TRBJ2-1, with 10 bases fitting TRBD2. CDR1 MNHNY and CDR2 SVGAGI come from the germline V gene (reference sequence). The ends lost 4 bases at V and 5 bases at J; junction bases unmatched: 5. CDR3 size: 15 residues. CDR3 in amino acids: CASSLAGGVHNEQFF. CDR3 sequence (DNA): TGTGCCAGCAGTTTAGCGGGGGGCGTCCACAATGAGCAGTTCTTC.

This rearrangement joins TRBV2 to TRBJ1-1; 9 bases agree with TRBD1. Germline assignment: CDR1 SNHLY and CDR2 FYNNEI. The CDR3 contains 12 residues. With V trimmed by 3 bases and J by 10 bases, 3 bases remained unmatched. DNA of the CDR3: TGTGCCAGCAGTGAGGGGACAGGGCGAGCTTTCTTT. It translates to CASSEGTGRAFF.

The rearrangement uses TRBV12-3 or TRBV12-4 and TRBJ1-4; D call uncertain. V lost 10 bases and J 4 bases, leaving 7 bases between the germline ends. The CDR3 totals 11 residues. DNA of the CDR3: TGTGCCACGAGAGGTAATGAAAAACTGTTTTTT. It codes for CATRGNEKLFF.

The rearrangement joins TRBV5-6 to TRBJ1-1; no clear D. Germline CDR1 reads SGHDT; CDR2 reads YYEEEE. The CDR3 runs to 15 residues. V was trimmed by 0 bases and J by 3 bases, leaving 12 bases between them. The CDR3 DNA is TGTGCCAGCAGCTTGGAACCAGGAGGCGACACTGAAGCTTTCTTT. Residues: CASSLEPGGDTEAFF.

The chain joins TRBV5-5 to TRBJ1-2; no firm D call. Trimming took 1 base from V and 6 from J, leaving 13 bases between them. The CDR3 sequence is 14 residues long. CDR1 is SGHKS, CDR2 YYEKEE, per germline (reference sequence). The CDR3 nucleotides read TGTGCCAGCAGCTTGTATCGTGGTCGGGATGGCTACACCTTC. Translated: CASSLYRGRDGYTF.

The chain uses TRBV4-1 and TRBJ1-2, with D possibly being TRBD1 (5 bases). The CDR3 extends over 16 amino acids. The germline CDR1 and CDR2 sequences are MGHRA and YSYEKL. Trimming stripped 1 base from V and 7 bases from J, with 19 bases between. The CDR3 DNA follows: TGCGCCAGCAGCCAAGCAGATCGGGGCAGGGAGGGTGGCTACACCTTC. Its translation: CASSQADRGREGGYTF.

CDR3 sequence reads: CASSLDTYSGNTIYF. CDR3 coding DNA: TGTGCCAGCAGCTTGGACACATACTCTGGAAACACCATATATTTT. The chain couples TRBV5-4 to TRBJ1-3, with unresolved D. From germline, CDR1 is SGHNT and CDR2 YYREEE (reference sequence). The V and J ends lost 0 bases and 0 bases respectively, with 7 bases between them. The length of the CDR3 is 15 residues.

This chain links TRBV6-2 or TRBV6-3 with TRBJ2-3; TRBD1 aligns across 7 bases. Germline CDR1 reads MNHEY; CDR2 reads SVGEGT. The CDR3 loop spans 16 amino acids. Trimming took 0 bases from V and 0 from J; bases not matched to a gene: 3. CDR3 bases: TGTGCCAGCAGTTACTCGGGGACAGAGAGCACAGATACGCAGTATTTT. Protein sequence: CASSYSGTESTDTQYF.

V gene TRBV6-6 combines with J gene TRBJ1-2, with 7 bases that match TRBD1. Trimming removed 2 bases from V and 8 bases from J; junction bases left unmatched: 14. The germline V gene has CDR1 MNHNY and CDR2 SVGAGI (reference sequence). The CDR3 runs to 16 residues. The DNA of the CDR3 is TGTGCCAGCAGTTACACGCGGCGGCAGGGGGATCGGGGCTACACCTTC. Amino acid sequence: CASSYTRRQGDRGYTF.

CDR3 sequence reads: CASSPGTGEKLFF. The DNA of the CDR3 is TGTGCCAGCAGCCCCGGGACAGGCGAAAAACTGTTTTTT. This rearrangement joins TRBV7-3 to TRBJ1-4; 8 nucleotides match TRBD1. Unmatched junction bases numbered 4, after V lost 5 bases and J lost 8 bases. The germline V gene encodes CDR1 SGHTA and CDR2 FQGTGA. The length of the CDR3 is 13 residues.

The V call is TRBV2, the J call TRBJ2-1; the D is unclear. Germline loops: CDR1 SNHLY, CDR2 FYNNEI. The CDR3 has 12 residues. Trimming pared 4 bases from V and 8 bases from J, leaving 9 bases between. CDR3 in amino acids: CASSGASYEQFF. CDR3 in DNA: TGTGCCAGCAGTGGAGCTAGTTATGAGCAGTTCTTC.

This clone was seen once. The rearrangement links TRBV5-1 to TRBJ2-7; the D is unclear. Trimming removed 0 bases at V and 6 bases at J, with 16 bases between. Germline-derived CDR1 and CDR2 are SGHRS and YFSETQ. This CDR3 spans 15 amino acids. CDR3 DNA sequence: TGCGCCAGCAGCTTGGACATTCGCCGCGGTCGCGAGCAGTACTTC. Its translation: CASSLDIRRGREQYF. Variable domain in full (rest from reference TRBV5-1 and TRBJ2-7): KAGVTQTPRYLIKTRGQQVTLSCSPISGHRSVSWYQQTPGQGLQFLFEYFSETQRNKGNFPGRFSGRQFSNSRSEMNVSTLELGDSALYLCASSLDIRRGREQYFGPGTRLTVT.

The V gene is TRBV7-8, the J gene TRBJ2-5, with TRBD2 matching over 10 bases. Germline trimming cut 0 bases from V and 4 bases from J; bases unmatched to any gene: 5. CDR1 and CDR2 from the germline V gene are SGHVS and FQNEAQ. CDR3 length: 16 amino acids. The CDR3 reads CASSLAQRGGGETQYF. CDR3 coding DNA: TGTGCCAGCAGCTTAGCTCAGCGGGGGGGCGGAGAGACCCAGTACTTC. Complete variable domain (other parts from reference TRBV7-8 and TRBJ2-5): GAGVSQSPRYKVAKRGQDVALRCDPISGHVSLFWYQQALGQGPEFLTYFQNEAQLDKSGLPSDRFFAERPEGSVSTLKIQRTQQEDSAVYLCASSLAQRGGGETQYFGPGTRLLVL.

This chain joins TRBV5-4 and TRBJ2-7; weak D call: TRBD1 (6 bases). CDR3 length equals 15 residues. Per the germline V gene, CDR1 is SGHNT and CDR2 is YYREEE (reference sequence). Trimming shortened V by 4 bases and J by 2 bases, and 16 bases separated the two germline ends. This chain's CDR3 is CASSPKTGPTYEQYF. Here the CDR3 DNA reads TGTGCCAGCAGCCCCAAGACAGGCCCTACCTACGAGCAGTACTTC.